This T cell receptor (beta chain) was captured in a study of blood T cell repertoires in COVID-19. This CDR3 has 11 amino acids. V lost 6 bases to trimming and J lost 5 bases, with 7 bases between them. Sequencing used immunoSEQ multiplex PCR; TCRdb keeps in-frame clones, though not all of them. The table has 90,000 or so clones, about 87% seen once. The sequence derives from a human donor in a cohort sampled during active COVID-19. Material: peripheral blood. The V gene is TRBV12-3 or TRBV12-4, the J gene TRBJ1-2; D remains ambiguous. CDR3 DNA sequence: TGTGCCAGCAGACAACAGTATGGCTACACCTTC. It codes for CASRQQYGYTF.